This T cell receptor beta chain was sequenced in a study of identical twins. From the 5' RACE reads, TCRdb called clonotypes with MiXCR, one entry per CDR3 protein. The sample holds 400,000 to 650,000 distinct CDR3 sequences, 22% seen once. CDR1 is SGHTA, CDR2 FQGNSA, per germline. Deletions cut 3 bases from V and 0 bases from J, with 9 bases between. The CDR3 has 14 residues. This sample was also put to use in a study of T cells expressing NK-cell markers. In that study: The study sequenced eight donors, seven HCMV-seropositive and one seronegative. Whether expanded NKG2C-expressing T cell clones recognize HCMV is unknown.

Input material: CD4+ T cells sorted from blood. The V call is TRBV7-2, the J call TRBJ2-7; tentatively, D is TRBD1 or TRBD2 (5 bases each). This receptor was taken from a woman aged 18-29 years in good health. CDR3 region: CASSLGPISYEQYF. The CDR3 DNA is TGTGCCAGCAGCTTGGGACCCATCTCCTACGAGCAGTACTTC.